Sequencing of this T cell receptor (beta chain) was carried out in a study of CD8+CD57+ T cells in acquired aplastic anemia. Study-wide context: DNA recovered from sorted CD4+ and CD8+ cells had a mean of about 3 ug.

The CDR3 is 14 amino acids. Germline V CDR1 and CDR2: SGDLS, YYNGEE. Trimming at V came to 4 bases and at J to 2 bases, leaving 4 bases not matched to a gene. This clonotype has at least ten counts. Genomic DNA was employed as the template in profiling TCR beta VDJ and CDR3. TCRdb re-called the reads with MiXCR, one entry per CDR3 protein. Found here are under 150,000 distinct CDR3 sequences, around two fifths of them singletons; the top ten hold 8% to 8.5%. The sequence was collected from a human donor in good health, serving as a control. The chain couples TRBV9 to TRBJ1-2; the match to TRBD1 covers 8 bases. Sequences were obtained from sorted CD4+, CD8+, or CD8+CD57+ T cells (not recorded which) from PBMCs. The CDR3 spells CASSPWTGNYGYTF. The CDR3 coding sequence is TGTGCCAGCAGCCCATGGACAGGGAACTATGGCTACACCTTC.